These 30 T cell receptor beta chains originate from one sample sequenced in a study of T-cell memory formation after mild COVID-19. Each CDR3 protein is one row after TCRdb ran MiXCR on the 5' RACE reads. This sample has about half a million distinct CDR3 sequences; 15% to 20% occur once, and the top ten carry over 9%. The sequencing sample was made of PBMCs or a T cell subset sorted from them (not recorded which). Every receptor here comes from an adult woman who had mild COVID-19 (a few samples of this study predate the infection). Cell type and time point are not known.

This sequence joins TRBV10-3 and TRBJ2-1, with 10 bases that match TRBD2. V was clipped by 4 bases and J by 4 bases; unmatched bases: 13. The CDR3 runs to 18 residues. Germline V lookup: CDR1 ENHRY, CDR2 SYGVKD. DNA for the CDR3: TGTGCCATCAGTGGGAGTGAAAGCGGGGGGGCAGGATACAATGAGCAGTTCTTC. Its translation is CAISGSESGGAGYNEQFF.

This clonotype was seen many times. This chain uses TRBV5-1 with TRBJ2-1; the match to TRBD2 covers 9 bases. In germline, CDR1 is SGHRS, CDR2 YFSETQ. Trimming at V came to 4 bases and at J to 6 bases, leaving 11 bases not matched to a gene. The CDR3 runs to 16 residues. In nucleotides, the CDR3 is TGCGCCAGCAGCCCCTTTGCGGGGGGGGCCTCCAATGAGCAGTTCTTC. Protein sequence: CASSPFAGGASNEQFF. Combining the CDR3 with reference TRBV5-1 and TRBJ2-1 gives the whole variable domain KAGVTQTPRYLIKTRGQQVTLSCSPISGHRSVSWYQQTPGQGLQFLFEYFSETQRNKGNFPGRFSGRQFSNSRSEMNVSTLELGDSALYLCASSPFAGGASNEQFFGPGTRLTVL.

This clonotype was recorded a few times. The chain combines TRBV5-1 with TRBJ2-7; TRBD1 agrees at 12 bases. The CDR3 extends over 14 amino acids. Germline values: CDR1 SGHRS, CDR2 YFSETQ. The J segment lost 5 bases and the V segment lost 4 bases, leaving 4 bases of the junction unmatched. The CDR3 nucleotides read TGCGCCAGCAGCCGGGGGACAGGGGGCGACGAGCAGTACTTC. Protein product: CASSRGTGGDEQYF.

Within the sample, this clonotype is medium-sized. Relative to the germline gene, one junction end is altered; a read error may explain this. The chain employs TRBV5-1 and TRBJ2-1; D not resolved. The length of the CDR3 is 14 residues. Per germline, CDR1 SGHRS and CDR2 YFSETQ. Here the CDR3 DNA reads TGTGCCAGCAGCTTAGGCCAAGGTCCTAATGAGCAGTTCTTC. Translated: CASSLGQGPNEQFF.

The genes are TRBV19 and TRBJ2-3, with 9 bases that match TRBD2. V was clipped by 11 bases and J by 2 bases; unmatched bases: 14. The CDR3 runs 16 residues. Germline V lookup: CDR1 LNHDA, CDR2 SQIVND (reference sequence). CDR3 DNA sequence: TGTGCCTCCAAGACGACACGGACTAGCGTCACAGATACGCAGTATTTT. Residues: CASKTTRTSVTDTQYF.

J is TRBJ2-7 and V is TRBV29-1; 12 nucleotides line up with TRBD1. There are 14 residues in the CDR3. The germline V gene encodes CDR1 SQVTM and CDR2 ANQGSEA. Trimming cost V 7 bases and J 7 bases; bases outside gene matches: 11. The CDR3, as DNA: TGCAGCGGCTTCTTGGGACAGGGGGCGCAGGAGCAGTACTTC. Its protein is CSGFLGQGAQEQYF.

The V and J genes are TRBV4-1 and TRBJ2-1; D is unresolved. Germline loops: CDR1 MGHRA, CDR2 YSYEKL. Trimming left V 1 base short and J 7 bases short, with 8 bases between. The CDR3 extends over 13 amino acids. In DNA, the CDR3 is TGCGCCAGCAGCCAAGGATCGTGGAATGAGCAGTTCTTC. Its protein product is CASSQGSWNEQFF.

The rearrangement uses TRBV3-1 and TRBJ1-1, with D perhaps matching TRBD1 (5 bases). V shed 0 bases and J shed 7 bases, with 21 bases lying between them. Germline-derived CDR1 and CDR2 are LGHDT and YNNKEL (reference sequence). CDR3 length: 17 residues. The CDR3 nucleotides are TGTGCCAGCAGCCAAGAATCTGGTTTTGGGGGGAGTTATGAAGCTTTCTTT. Its protein is CASSQESGFGGSYEAFF.

CDR3 loop: CASSPNSGGLYNEQFF. CDR3 DNA: TGTGCCAGCAGCCCAAATAGCGGGGGACTCTACAATGAGCAGTTCTTC. The J gene is TRBJ2-1, the V gene TRBV7-3; 9 positions match TRBD2. V lost 5 bases and J lost 3; bases outside the gene matches: 8. Germline CDR1 SGHTA, CDR2 FQGTGA. The CDR3 loop spans 16 amino acids. Full variable domain (outside the CDR3, taken from reference TRBV7-3 and TRBJ2-1): GAGVSQTPSNKVTEKGKYVELRCDPISGHTALYWYRQSLGQGPEFLIYFQGTGAADDSGLPNDRFFAVRPEGSVSTLKIQRTERGDSAVYLCASSPNSGGLYNEQFFGPGTRLTVL.

This chain links TRBV30 with TRBJ1-2, with D tentatively TRBD1 (5 bases). There are 14 residues in the CDR3. The germline V gene has CDR1 GTSNPN and CDR2 SVGIG (reference sequence). Trimming removed 1 base at V and 4 bases at J, with 13 bases between. This chain's CDR3 is CAWSGREGLYGYTF. CDR3 in DNA: TGTGCCTGGAGTGGCAGGGAGGGACTCTATGGCTACACCTTC.

The sample holds a few counts of this clonotype. The rearrangement uses TRBV7-9 and TRBJ2-7; D remains unclear. Germline V lookup: CDR1 SEHNR, CDR2 FQNEAQ (reference sequence). The CDR3 extends over 12 amino acids. V lost 1 base and J 5 bases, leaving 6 bases between the germline ends. CDR3 DNA sequence: TGTGCCAGCAGCTTAGTTGTCCACGAGCAGTACTTC. Translation gives CASSLVVHEQYF.

With regard to this clonotype: One end of the junction is discordant with germline, which a read error may explain. This chain joins TRBV11-2 and TRBJ1-1; 10 bases agree with TRBD1. The CDR3 has 15 amino acids. Germline values: CDR1 SGHAT, CDR2 FQNNGV. The CDR3 region is CDSSFPTGGYAEAFF. The CDR3 DNA reads as TGTGACAGCAGCTTTCCGACAGGGGGCTACGCTGAAGCTTTCTTT.

V and J are TRBV7-2 and TRBJ2-3; D tentatively fits TRBD1 or TRBD2 (6 bases each). The V and J ends lost 8 bases and 1 base respectively, with 16 bases between them. Germline CDR1 SGHTA, CDR2 FQGNSA. This CDR3 has 15 amino acids. The chain's CDR3 is CASGSVGGRTDTQYF. CDR3 bases: TGTGCCAGCGGGTCGGTGGGGGGCCGCACAGATACGCAGTATTTT.

This rearrangement joins TRBV7-9 to TRBJ2-1; possibly TRBD2 for D (6 bases). The CDR3 runs to 14 residues. Per germline, CDR1 SEHNR and CDR2 FQNEAQ (reference sequence). V was shortened by 3 bases and J by 4 bases, with 10 bases between the two germline ends. The CDR3 sequence: CASSFLGTYNEQFF. The CDR3 DNA reads as TGTGCCAGCAGCTTCCTGGGGACTTACAATGAGCAGTTCTTC.

This clonotype has at least ten counts. The gene calls are TRBV25-1 and TRBJ2-7; 10 positions match TRBD2. The V gene's germline CDR1 is MGHDK and CDR2 SYGVNS. The CDR3 extends over 13 amino acids. The junction had 3 bases not matched to a gene; V was cut back by 5 bases and J by 5 bases. The CDR3 loop is CASSSGGAHEQYF. In DNA, the CDR3 is TGTGCCAGCAGTAGCGGGGGGGCCCACGAGCAGTACTTC.

This chain connects TRBV7-2 to TRBJ1-2; no clear D gene. Germline V lookup: CDR1 SGHTA, CDR2 FQGNSA. Trimming pared 1 base from V and 4 bases from J, leaving 19 bases between. This CDR3 contains 17 residues. The CDR3 nucleotides are TGTGCCAGCAGCTTAGAAGCCCGTTTTTCTGGGATCTATGGCTACACCTTC. This translates into CASSLEARFSGIYGYTF.

This clonotype was picked up a small number of times. This rearrangement joins TRBV7-9 to TRBJ1-2; no firm D call. From germline, CDR1 is SEHNR and CDR2 FQNEAQ (reference sequence). The CDR3 has 14 amino acids. The V end was cut by 2 bases, the J end by 6 bases, with 13 bases between. CDR3 sequence reads: CASSLPATSHGYTF. The CDR3 nucleotides read TGTGCCAGCAGCTTACCGGCGACTAGTCATGGCTACACCTTC.

V gene TRBV9 combines with J gene TRBJ2-7; D gene ambiguous. The CDR3 is made up of 16 amino acids. Germline values: CDR1 SGDLS, CDR2 YYNGEE. V lost 0 bases, J lost 2 bases, and 15 bases lay in between. The CDR3 is CASSVEIGKGPYEQYF. The CDR3 nucleotides are TGTGCCAGCAGCGTAGAAATCGGTAAGGGTCCCTACGAGCAGTACTTC.

This sequence joins TRBV2 and TRBJ2-3; D is uncertain. V was pared by 0 bases and J by 0 bases, with 16 bases between. Germline-derived CDR1 and CDR2 are SNHLY and FYNNEI. CDR3 size: 18 residues. The CDR3 DNA follows: TGTGCCAGCAGTGAAGCGCTCGAGGACGGAGATAGCACAGATACGCAGTATTTT. Protein: CASSEALEDGDSTDTQYF. Full variable domain (rest looked up from reference TRBV2 and TRBJ2-3): EPEVTQTPSHQVTQMGQEVILRCVPISNHLYFYWYRQILGQKVEFLVSFYNNEISEKSEIFDDQFSVERPDGSNFTLKIRSTKLEDSAMYFCASSEALEDGDSTDTQYFGPGTRLTVL.

V is TRBV11-2 and J is TRBJ2-2, with D tentatively TRBD2 (5 bases). V lost 1 base and J lost 3, with 9 bases in between. Germline CDR1 and CDR2: SGHAT and FQNNGV. CDR3 length: 15 amino acids. The CDR3 DNA reads TGTGCCAGCAGCTTAGGAGGGATTGACACCGGGGAGCTGTTTTTT. Protein product: CASSLGGIDTGELFF.

The chain links TRBV6-5 to TRBJ1-1; the D gene is possibly TRBD1 (6 bases). The CDR3 is 15 residues long. Trimming cost V 4 bases and J 8 bases, with 20 bases left between them. CDR1 and CDR2 (germline): MNHEY, SVGAGI. In DNA, the CDR3 is TGTGCCAGCAGTTCATTCGACCGCGGGGGCGGCGAAGCTTTCTTT. Its translation: CASSSFDRGGGEAFF.

The gene calls are TRBV7-2 and TRBJ2-5, with a tentative D call TRBD1 (6 bases). V was trimmed by 5 bases and J by 3 bases, leaving 10 bases between them. This CDR3 has 13 amino acids. Looked up from germline, CDR1 is SGHTA and CDR2 is FQGNSA. The CDR3 nucleotides read TGTGCCAGCAGCCTAGGACAGAAAGAGACCCAGTACTTC. Its translation: CASSLGQKETQYF.

V usage is TRBV20-1 and J usage is TRBJ2-7; D is undetermined. Germline V gives CDR1 DFQATT, CDR2 SNEGSKA (reference sequence). This CDR3 contains 14 residues. Trimming took off 0 bases at V and 1 base at J, with 10 bases between the two ends. CDR3 in amino acids: CSARDPIVSYEQYF. The CDR3 DNA is TGCAGTGCTAGAGACCCGATAGTGTCCTACGAGCAGTACTTC.

The chain couples TRBV6-5 to TRBJ2-7; D remains unclear. Per the germline V gene, CDR1 is MNHEY and CDR2 is SVGAGI. Trimming left V 2 bases short and J 3 bases short, with 11 bases between. The CDR3 covers 14 residues. For the CDR3, the DNA is TGTGCCAGCAGTTACGGACGTGTCGGCTACGAGCAGTACTTC. Amino acid sequence: CASSYGRVGYEQYF.

The CDR3 sequence: CASSIRQGFSSGANVLTF. In DNA form, the CDR3 reads TGTGCCAGCAGCATTAGACAGGGTTTCAGCTCTGGGGCCAACGTCCTGACTTTC. The V call is TRBV5-5, the J call TRBJ2-6; 7 bases map to TRBD1. The CDR3 sequence is 18 residues long. Germline loops: CDR1 SGHKS, CDR2 YYEKEE (reference sequence). J gave up 0 bases and V 4 bases, and 10 bases lay outside the gene matches.

This clonotype came up many times. V is TRBV20-1 and J is TRBJ1-1; no clear D gene. This CDR3 is built from 12 residues. Trimming pared 0 bases from V and 9 bases from J, leaving 11 bases between. CDR1 DFQATT and CDR2 SNEGSKA come from the germline V gene (reference sequence). The CDR3 region has the DNA TGCAGTGCTAGAGAGTTAAGGGCTCAAGCTTTCTTT. The encoded protein is CSARELRAQAFF.

This clonotype appeared a few times. The chain employs TRBV4-2 and TRBJ2-4; 8 positions match TRBD2. Germline CDR1 is LGHNA and CDR2 is YNFKEQ. The CDR3 totals 16 residues. V gave up 2 bases and J gave up 8 bases; unmatched junction bases: 11. The CDR3 protein is CASSQPQRESWDIQYF. In DNA form, the CDR3 reads TGTGCCAGCAGCCAACCTCAGCGGGAGTCTTGGGACATTCAGTACTTC.

V and J are TRBV19 and TRBJ1-2, with D uncertain. The CDR3 has 14 amino acids. From germline, CDR1 is LNHDA and CDR2 SQIVND (reference sequence). V was shortened by 7 bases and J by 0 bases, with 12 bases between the two germline ends. The CDR3 is CASTTGSSNYGYTF. For the CDR3, the DNA is TGTGCCAGTACCACGGGTAGCTCTAACTATGGCTACACCTTC.

The V gene is TRBV5-5, the J gene TRBJ1-5; weak D call: TRBD1 (5 bases). V shed 3 bases and J shed 4 bases, with 14 bases lying between them. CDR3 size: 15 residues. Germline lookup yields CDR1 SGHKS and CDR2 YYEKEE (reference sequence). The CDR3: CASSWTGTENQPQHF. The CDR3 DNA follows: TGTGCCAGCAGCTGGACCGGGACCGAGAATCAGCCCCAGCATTTT.

This chain uses TRBV29-1 with TRBJ2-1; 7 positions agree with TRBD1. CDR1 SQVTM and CDR2 ANQGSEA come from the germline V gene. V dropped 6 bases and J dropped 2; count of bases not matched to a gene: 10. This CDR3 region has 15 residues. CDR3 residues: CSVDRQGGTYNEQFF. Written as DNA, the CDR3 is TGCAGCGTGGATCGACAGGGTGGGACCTACAATGAGCAGTTCTTC.